The rows below give T cell receptor beta chains drawn from one sample of a study of regulatory T cells in long-lasting Graves disease. MiXCR, run by TCRdb on the multiplex PCR reads, gives a single entry per CDR3 protein. Of about 500,000 distinct CDR3 sequences in the sample, 15% to 20% were seen once. This sample was also put to use in a study of T cells in Graves' hyperthyroidism and ophthalmopathy.

Sequencing used peripheral blood mononuclear cells (PBMCs), obtained at new diagnosis, from a patient treated with antithyroid drugs. The origin of the receptors is a man aged 40-50 years with Graves disease. CDR3s leave out the opening cysteine and the closing phenylalanine or tryptophan.

V: TRBV6-2/TRBV6-3
J: TRBJ1-3
CDR3: ASSYSGAGNTIY

V: TRBV12-3/TRBV12-4
J: TRBJ2-5
CDR3: ASSSIGTGETQY

V: TRBV27
J: TRBJ2-1
CDR3: ASRREGLSGSAYNEQF

V: TRBV5-8
J: TRBJ2-7
CDR3: ASSDNRGLYEQY

V: TRBV5-1
J: TRBJ2-7
CDR3: ASRSEIAAYEQY

V: TRBV27
J: TRBJ1-1
CDR3: ASGMTGPNTEAF

V: TRBV2
J: TRBJ2-1
CDR3: ASSPWTSGTGGNEQF

V: TRBV7-3
J: TRBJ1-2
CDR3: ASSLGRAGALEGYT

V: TRBV6-2/TRBV6-3
J: TRBJ2-1
CDR3: ASSFLAGERNEQF

V: TRBV20-1
J: TRBJ2-7
CDR3: SARNLAEAPYEQY

V: TRBV2
J: TRBJ2-7
CDR3: ASTRQDYEQY

V: TRBV6-2/TRBV6-3
J: TRBJ2-2
CDR3: ASSYFPPGANTGELF